This T cell receptor (beta chain) was sequenced in a study of blood T cell repertoires in COVID-19. This table comes from immunoSEQ multiplex PCR, and its TCRdb copy is limited to in-frame clones, with some not included. In the table there are about 250,000 clones, around nine tenths of which are singletons. The CDR3 length is 12 residues. From germline, CDR1 is GTSNPN and CDR2 SVGIG (reference sequence). Trimming took off 0 bases at V and 8 bases at J, with 8 bases between the two ends. V and J are TRBV30 and TRBJ2-1, with a tentative D call TRBD2 (5 bases). The receptor's source is a woman aged 40-49 years who had been exposed to COVID-19. Material: PBMCs or T cells enriched from blood (not recorded which). CDR3 sequence: CAWSVLADEQFF. CDR3 sequence (DNA): TGTGCCTGGAGTGTCCTAGCCGATGAGCAGTTCTTC. The whole variable domain, remainder taken from reference TRBV30 and TRBJ2-1, is SQTIHQWPATLVQPVGSPLSLECTVEGTSNPNLYWYRQAAGRGLQLLFYSVGIGQISSEVPQNLSASRPQDRQFILSSKKLLLSDSGFYLCAWSVLADEQFFGPGTRLTVL.